This T cell receptor beta chain was profiled in a study of T cell responses to AZD1222 COVID-19 vaccine. J was trimmed by 8 bases and V by 4 bases; bases with no gene match: 4. Germline CDR1 and CDR2: LNHNV and YYDKDF (reference sequence). The CDR3 extends over 12 amino acids. General study points: Dominant at 160-218 and 743-854, vaccine-associated CD4 TCRs also spanned spike.

The repertoire was sequenced with immunoSEQ multiplex PCR; TCRdb's copy has only in-frame clones and lacks some. The repertoire includes approximately 110,000 clones, roughly 91% of them detected once, and around 1.2% sits in the top ten. Worth noting for this clone: Its antigen is not known.

This clonotype originated in an adult in good health. The V gene is TRBV15, the J gene TRBJ1-2; 7 bases are a match to TRBD1. The sample consisted of peripheral blood, taken on day 0 of AZD1222 vaccination. CDR3 region: CATSNLRGGYTF. Here the CDR3 DNA reads TGTGCCACCAGCAACCTCAGGGGGGGCTACACCTTC.